This record covers a single T cell receptor (beta chain). The source of the sample is a study of shared clonotypes between healthy human individuals. Looking at the study overall: The plates for each donor numbered three CD4 naive, three CD4 memory, two CD8 naive and one CD8 memory.

V trimming: 5 bases; J trimming: 7 bases; junction bases outside the gene matches: 8. The CDR3 sequence is 15 residues long. Germline CDR1 is MNHEY and CDR2 is SMNVEV (reference sequence). Naive CD8 cells, CD45RO-negative and positively selected for CCR7, excluded terminally differentiated effector memory CD45RA+ cells. Data came from immunoSEQ multiplex PCR; TCRdb stores just in-frame clones and leaves some out. The repertoire has roughly 850,000 clones, around 96% of them found once; the top ten carry under 0.3%. Sequenced: naive CD8+ T cells sorted from blood. The chain joins TRBV27 to TRBJ2-1; 10 nucleotides match TRBD2. This receptor was identified in a man younger than 40 in good health. The DNA of the CDR3 is TGTGCCAGCAGTAAACCGGGACTAGCGTTTAATGAGCAGTTCTTC. Translation: CASSKPGLAFNEQFF.